Listed below are T cell receptor beta chains from one sample, sequenced in a study of blood T cell repertoires in COVID-19. Sequencing was performed with immunoSEQ multiplex PCR; in TCRdb, only in-frame clones are kept and a portion is missing. This sample yields 87,000 or so clones, of which 90% are seen a single time; over 5% belongs to the top ten. The sequenced sample consisted of peripheral blood. These receptors originate from a man younger than 35 with COVID-19, enrolled during active disease. Both conserved end residues are part of each CDR3. The D gene is left open where the match is weak. A row's size may be missing; if present it is once, few, many or a size class.

v_gene	abundance	d_gene	j_gene	CDR3nt	CDR3aa
TRBV2	.	.	TRBJ1-2	TGTGCCAGCAGTCGTGACATACGCTATGGCTACACCTTC	CASSRDIRYGYTF
TRBV7-8	.	.	TRBJ2-7	TGTGCCAGCAGCTTATCAGACAGCTACGAGCAGTACTTC	CASSLSDSYEQYF
TRBV18	once	.	TRBJ1-2	TGTGCCAGCTCACCACCGTCCATCAACTATGGCTACACCTTC	CASSPPSINYGYTF
TRBV30	.	TRBD1	TRBJ1-1	TGTGCCTGGAGTGTCCCTTACAGGGGGCCGGGCACTGAAGCTTTCTTT	CAWSVPYRGPGTEAFF
TRBV6-5	.	TRBD1	TRBJ1-5	TGTGCCAGCAGACGGACAGGGGAAAGTCAGCCCCAGCATTTT	CASRRTGESQPQHF
TRBV28	.	.	TRBJ2-1	TGTGCCAGCGACTCTCCGGAGGGGAACAATGAGCAGTTCTTC	CASDSPEGNNEQFF
TRBV5-6	once	.	TRBJ2-7	TGTGCCAGCAGCTTGGGCCGCGTGGAGGAGCAGTACTTC	CASSLGRVEEQYF
TRBV4-3	.	.	TRBJ2-3	TGCGCCAGCAGCCAAGATACCCGGGGAATGGCGCAGTATTTT	CASSQDTRGMAQYF
TRBV6-2/TRBV6-3	once	.	TRBJ1-1	TGTGCCAGCAGTTACACGACACTTAACACTGAAGCTTTCTTT	CASSYTTLNTEAFF
TRBV5-4	.	TRBD2	TRBJ2-3	TGTGCCAGCAGCGTTACTAGCGGTAGCACAGATACGCAGTATTTT	CASSVTSGSTDTQYF
TRBV27	.	.	TRBJ2-1	TGTGCCAGCAGTCCCCGAGCAGGATTCTACAATGAGCAGTTCTTC	CASSPRAGFYNEQFF
TRBV2	.	.	TRBJ2-1	TGTGCCATCGGGGGACAGTACAATGAGCAGTTCTTC	CAIGGQYNEQFF
TRBV4-1	.	TRBD1	TRBJ2-7	TGCGCCAGCAGCCATCCGGGCCGGGACAGGTATTACGAGCAGTACTTC	CASSHPGRDRYYEQYF
TRBV19	.	TRBD2	TRBJ2-1	TGTGCCAGTAGTACCACCCCCACAAGCGGGATAGCGTTCTTC	CASSTTPTSGIAFF
TRBV28	.	.	TRBJ2-7	TGTGCCAGCAGGCTTTCGGGTGACAGGCCGGATGGGTACGAGCAGTACTTC	CASRLSGDRPDGYEQYF
TRBV10-3	few	TRBD1	TRBJ2-7	TGTGCCATCAGAAGCCCGGGACAGGGAATCACCTACGAGCAGTACTTC	CAIRSPGQGITYEQYF
TRBV10-3	.	.	TRBJ2-2	TGTGCCACCAGGGACACTAACACCGGGGAGCTGTTTTTT	CATRDTNTGELFF
TRBV4-1	.	.	TRBJ1-5	TGCGCCAGCAGCCTTCTCGGCGGCGGCAATCAGCCCCAGCATTTT	CASSLLGGGNQPQHF
TRBV28	.	TRBD2	TRBJ2-2	TGTGCCAGCAGTTCCCCCGGGACTAGCGGGAACACCGGGGAGCTGTTTTTT	CASSSPGTSGNTGELFF
TRBV7-2	.	.	TRBJ1-5	TGTGCCAGCAGCTTAGTAGCCGGGGTAGGCAATCAGCCCCAGCATTTT	CASSLVAGVGNQPQHF
TRBV11-2	.	.	TRBJ2-5	TGTGCCAGCAGCTCGGGGGAGACCCAGTACTTC	CASSSGETQYF
TRBV4-3	.	TRBD1	TRBJ2-5	TGCGCCAGCAGCCAAGATGTGGACAGGGTGGAGACCCAGTACTTC	CASSQDVDRVETQYF
TRBV5-6	once	TRBD2	TRBJ2-7	TGTGCCAGCAGCTCCTTACTAGCGGGGGTATACGAGCAGTACTTC	CASSSLLAGVYEQYF
TRBV3-1/TRBV3-2	.	TRBD2	TRBJ2-7	TGTGCCAGCAGCCAACCGGGACTAGCGGCCCAACCCCAGTACTTC	CASSQPGLAAQPQYF
TRBV9	.	TRBD1	TRBJ1-6	TGTGCCAGCAGCGAGGGGACAGGGGGTAGGTCCCTCCACTTT	CASSEGTGGRSLHF
TRBV28	.	TRBD1	TRBJ1-5	TGTGCCAGCAGTTCCGGAGCGGGACAGGGGTTTAAGCCCCAGCATTTT	CASSSGAGQGFKPQHF
TRBV2	.	.	TRBJ1-4	TGTGCCAGCAGCGTCCGGCTAGGAACTAATGAAAAACTGCTTTTT	CASSVRLGTNEKLLF
TRBV5-1	.	.	TRBJ1-1	TGCGCCAGCAGCTTGTTGTCGTCGGGTACACACACTGAAGCTTTCTTT	CASSLLSSGTHTEAFF
TRBV29-1	.	.	TRBJ1-1	TGCAGCGTTGGCCCAGGGCAATGGAACACTGAAGCTTTCTTT	CSVGPGQWNTEAFF
TRBV29-1	.	.	TRBJ2-2	TGCAGCGTTCGCAGGGGAGTCACCGGGGAGCTGTTTTTT	CSVRRGVTGELFF
TRBV29-1	.	.	TRBJ2-5	TGCAGCGTTGTTCTCCAAGAGACCCAGTACTTC	CSVVLQETQYF
TRBV27	.	.	TRBJ2-2	TGTGCCAGCAGAAGACTAGCGAACACCGGGGAGCTGTTTTTT	CASRRLANTGELFF
TRBV7-3	once	.	TRBJ2-1	TGTGCCAGCAGCTTGCGGACAGCCAATGAGCAGTTCTTC	CASSLRTANEQFF
TRBV5-4	many	.	TRBJ1-5	TGTGCCAGCAGTACATCGGGGGGCGATCTAAATCAGCCCCAGCATTTT	CASSTSGGDLNQPQHF
TRBV6-5	once	TRBD1	TRBJ2-7	TGTGCCAGCAGCTGGACAGGGATCGAGCAGTACTTC	CASSWTGIEQYF
TRBV30	.	.	TRBJ1-2	TGTGCCTGGAGTGTAACCCCGAGGGATCGGTATGGCTACACCTTC	CAWSVTPRDRYGYTF
TRBV27	.	TRBD2	TRBJ2-3	TGTGCCAGCAGTTTACCCGGGACTAGCGGGAGGGTGGCAGATACGCAGTATTTT	CASSLPGTSGRVADTQYF
TRBV5-5	.	.	TRBJ2-3	TGTGCCAGCAGCTTCTCAGGTACTAGCACAGATACGCAGTATTTT	CASSFSGTSTDTQYF
TRBV7-3	.	TRBD2	TRBJ2-1	TGTGCCAGCAGCCCGCTAGCGGGAGGGTCGCTCAATGAGCAGTTCTTC	CASSPLAGGSLNEQFF
TRBV19	.	TRBD2	TRBJ2-2	TGTGCCACTTCTAGCGGGAGAAGAATCACCGGGGAGCTGTTTTTT	CATSSGRRITGELFF
TRBV19	.	.	TRBJ2-2	TGTGCCAGTATGGCCCCAAGGAGGGGCGGGCGGGACACCGGGGAGCTGTTTTTT	CASMAPRRGGRDTGELFF
TRBV11-2	few	TRBD2	TRBJ2-1	TGTGCCAGCAGCCCCCTAGCGGGAGGGTCCTACAATGAGCAGTTCTTC	CASSPLAGGSYNEQFF
TRBV5-1	few	.	TRBJ2-7	TGCGCCAGCAGCTCGGGATCATACGAGCAGTACTTC	CASSSGSYEQYF
TRBV5-4	.	TRBD1	TRBJ1-1	TGTGCCAGCAGCCCTCGTACAGGGGGGAGCACTGAAGCTTTCTTT	CASSPRTGGSTEAFF
TRBV7-9	.	.	TRBJ2-3	TGTGCCAGCAGCTCTCTATCATACACAGATACGCAGTATTTT	CASSSLSYTDTQYF
TRBV13	.	TRBD1	TRBJ1-4	TGTGCCAGCAGCAATAGGGGGCTAGACGAAAAACTGTTTTTT	CASSNRGLDEKLFF
TRBV7-2	.	.	TRBJ1-1	TGTGCCAGCAGCTTACAGGGATTTATGAACACTGAAGCTTTCTTT	CASSLQGFMNTEAFF
TRBV6-6	.	TRBD1	TRBJ1-5	TGTGCCAGCAGTGTTGACAGGGCGAGCAATCAGCCCCAGCATTTT	CASSVDRASNQPQHF
TRBV3-1/TRBV3-2	.	TRBD2	TRBJ2-5	TGTGCCAGCAGCCAAGCAACGGGAGGGGGTGAGACCCAGTACTTC	CASSQATGGGETQYF
TRBV6-1	.	.	TRBJ1-4	TGTGCCAGCAGTGACAACAGGGTGGGTGAAAAACTGTTTTTT	CASSDNRVGEKLFF